This passage covers 32 T cell receptor beta chains from one sample sequenced in a study of T-cell reconstitution after alpha-beta-depleted transplantation in children. Library preparation (for TCRbeta) was performed with unique molecular identifiers. Each CDR3 protein is one row after TCRdb ran MiXCR on the PCR reads. The data contain 350,000 to 450,000 distinct CDR3 sequences, about a fifth of them singletons. The specimen was PBMCs from the stem cell graft donor, collected from the stem cell graft. Receptors originate from a human donor who donated a stem cell graft to a child with acute myeloid leukemia.

This chain links TRBV27 with TRBJ2-7, with D perhaps TRBD1 or TRBD2 (5 bases each). The CDR3 has 14 amino acids. CDR1 and CDR2 from the germline V gene are MNHEY and SMNVEV (reference sequence). Between the trimmed V and J ends, which lost 1 base and 3 bases, there was a span of 10 bases. In nucleotides, the CDR3 is TGTGCCAGCAGTTTATACGGGACCAACTACGAGCAGTACTTC. This encodes CASSLYGTNYEQYF.

This clonotype was seen repeatedly, ten times or more. The rearrangement uses TRBV29-1 and TRBJ2-3, with unresolved D. The CDR3 has 13 amino acids. With 8 bases removed from V and 5 bases from J, the gap between germline ends came to 17 bases. CDR1 and CDR2 from the germline V gene are SQVTM and ANQGSEA. CDR3 loop: CSTNGPPRDTQYF. DNA for the CDR3: TGCAGCACAAACGGCCCACCGAGAGATACGCAGTATTTT.

The chain links TRBV5-1 to TRBJ2-1, with D uncertain. The V end lost 0 bases, the J end lost 6 bases, and 4 bases lay between the germline ends. This CDR3 comprises 12 residues. CDR1 is SGHRS, CDR2 YFSETQ, per germline. The CDR3 bases are TGCGCCAGCAGCTTGGCCTTCAATGAGCAGTTCTTC. It specifies CASSLAFNEQFF.

This clonotype showed up just a few times. The chain couples TRBV12-3 or TRBV12-4 to TRBJ2-2; a weak D match, TRBD1 (6 bases). The CDR3 has 14 residues. Between the trimmed V and J ends, which lost 0 bases and 5 bases, there was a span of 7 bases. The CDR3: CASSLARGTGELFF. DNA for the CDR3: TGTGCCAGCAGTTTAGCGAGGGGGACCGGGGAGCTGTTTTTT.

This clonotype has only a few counts. The chain joins TRBV5-6 to TRBJ2-3, with D unresolved. The CDR3 covers 16 residues. With 1 base removed from V and 6 bases from J, the gap between germline ends came to 18 bases. Germline CDR1 SGHDT, CDR2 YYEEEE. CDR3 sequence: CASSLFLAFRLDTQYF. The DNA of the CDR3 is TGTGCCAGCAGCTTGTTTTTGGCGTTCCGACTTGATACGCAGTATTTT. Full variable domain (remainder filled in from reference TRBV5-6 and TRBJ2-3): DAGVTQSPTHLIKTRGQQVTLRCSPKSGHDTVSWYQQALGQGPQFIFQYYEEEERQRGNFPDRFSGHQFPNYSSELNVNALLLGDSALYLCASSLFLAFRLDTQYFGPGTRLTVL.

The genes are TRBV6-5 and TRBJ2-3; D is unresolved. V shed 2 bases and J shed 4 bases, with 13 bases lying between them. The CDR3 extends over 15 amino acids. Germline CDR1 is MNHEY and CDR2 is SVGAGI. CDR3 DNA sequence: TGTGCCAGCAGTTACGGTTGGGCCGTGTCAGATACGCAGTATTTT. Translated: CASSYGWAVSDTQYF.

This clonotype showed up many times. V is TRBV6-2 or TRBV6-3 and J is TRBJ2-7, with D uncertain. From germline, CDR1 is MNHEY and CDR2 SVGEGT. The V end was cut by 0 bases, the J end by 1 base, with 4 bases between. This CDR3 comprises 13 residues. CDR3 residues: CASSYSNSYEQYF. CDR3 DNA sequence: TGTGCCAGCAGTTACTCCAATTCCTACGAGCAGTACTTC.

J is TRBJ2-2 and V is TRBV27; D gene unclear. V shed 1 base and J shed 8 bases, with 11 bases lying between them. Germline CDR1 is MNHEY and CDR2 is SMNVEV (reference sequence). This CDR3 comprises 14 residues. The CDR3 bases are TGTGCCAGCAGTTTATTCTCTAGTACGGGGGAGCTGTTTTTT. It is translated as CASSLFSSTGELFF.

The chain is built from TRBV6-5 and TRBJ2-6, with D unclear. The CDR3 is 16 residues long. V was trimmed by 0 bases and J by 0 bases, leaving 6 bases between them. CDR1 and CDR2 (germline): MNHEY, SVGAGI. For the CDR3, the DNA is TGTGCCAGCAGTTACTCGAGCAGCTCTGGGGCCAACGTCCTGACTTTC. Amino acid sequence: CASSYSSSSGANVLTF.

The genes are TRBV29-1 and TRBJ1-3; 7 bases map to TRBD1. The CDR3 extends over 14 amino acids. With V trimmed by 5 bases and J by 0 bases, 4 bases remained unmatched. Germline assignment: CDR1 SQVTM and CDR2 ANQGSEA. In DNA, the CDR3 is TGCAGCGTTAGGAGGGGGCTCTCTGGAAACACCATATATTTT. Its translation: CSVRRGLSGNTIYF.

This clonotype has at least ten counts. This rearrangement joins TRBV29-1 to TRBJ2-3; D unclear. The germline V and J ends were trimmed by 4 bases and 8 bases, with 10 bases remaining between them. The V gene's germline CDR1 is SQVTM and CDR2 ANQGSEA. This CDR3 has 11 amino acids. The CDR3, as DNA: TGCAGCGTTGTCCTCGTTATTACGCAGTATTTT. It yields the protein CSVVLVITQYF.

This clonotype was seen many times. This chain connects TRBV25-1 to TRBJ2-7; a weak D match, TRBD1 (5 bases). CDR1 is MGHDK, CDR2 SYGVNS, per germline. There are 15 residues in the CDR3. With 2 bases removed from V and 0 bases from J, the gap between germline ends came to 11 bases. CDR3: CASSEGQGDSYEQYF. Here the CDR3 DNA reads TGTGCCAGCAGTGAAGGGCAGGGTGACTCCTACGAGCAGTACTTC.

CDR3 nucleotide sequence: TGTGCTAGTGGTTTAAATGGCGGTGGCTACACCTTC. This encodes CASGLNGGGYTF. The chain couples TRBV12-5 to TRBJ1-2; no clear D. Germline V gives CDR1 LGHNT, CDR2 FRNRAP. Trimming shortened V by 3 bases and J by 7 bases, and 9 bases separated the two germline ends. The CDR3 extends over 12 amino acids.

In this sample, this clonotype turned up many times. V and J are TRBV12-3 or TRBV12-4 and TRBJ2-1, with D tentatively TRBD2 (5 bases). The CDR3 is 14 residues long. With 3 bases removed from V and 2 bases from J, the gap between germline ends came to 8 bases. CDR3 region: CASSFQEAYNEQFF. The CDR3 coding sequence is TGTGCCAGCAGTTTTCAGGAGGCCTACAATGAGCAGTTCTTC.

The V gene is TRBV7-9, the J gene TRBJ2-3; perhaps D is TRBD1 or TRBD2 (5 bases each). Germline V gene sequence: CDR1 SEHNR, CDR2 FQNEAQ (reference sequence). Trimming took 8 bases from V and 2 from J, leaving 11 bases between them. CDR3 length: 13 amino acids. The CDR3, as DNA: TGTGCCAGCGGCCGGGACCCCACAGATACGCAGTATTTT. Protein product: CASGRDPTDTQYF. The full variable domain, its missing parts supplied by reference TRBV7-9 and TRBJ2-3, is DTGVSQNPRHKITKRGQNVTFRCDPISEHNRLYWYRQTLGQGPEFLTYFQNEAQLEKSRLLSDRFSAERPKGSFSTLEIQRTEQGDSAMYLCASGRDPTDTQYFGPGTRLTVL.

The V and J genes are TRBV21-1 and TRBJ2-5; the table's D call of TRBD1 was not tested on the DNA. TRBV21-1 is termed a pseudogene. This CDR3 is built from 15 residues. The CDR3 spells CASSLRTGKRETQYF. CDR3 coding DNA: TGTGCCAGCAGCTTACGGACAGGGAAGCGCGAGACCCAGTACTTC.

The chain employs TRBV6-5 and TRBJ2-7; 9 positions match TRBD2. The CDR3 spans 16 residues. Trimming cost V 2 bases and J 3 bases; bases outside gene matches: 8. Germline CDR1 is MNHEY and CDR2 is SVGAGI. The DNA for the CDR3 is TGTGCCAGCAGTTACACCCTGACTAGCGGCCGCTACGAGCAGTACTTC. It yields the protein CASSYTLTSGRYEQYF.

The rearrangement joins TRBV20-1 to TRBJ2-7; 7 bases are shared with TRBD1. This CDR3 contains 18 residues. Germline assignment: CDR1 DFQATT and CDR2 SNEGSKA (reference sequence). J was trimmed by 2 bases and V by 0 bases; bases with no gene match: 16. CDR3 amino acids: CSARDFALSRTGAYEQYF. The CDR3, as DNA: TGCAGTGCTAGAGATTTCGCATTGTCAAGGACAGGCGCCTACGAGCAGTACTTC.

This clonotype was detected only a few times. This rearrangement joins TRBV29-1 to TRBJ1-2, with D possibly matching TRBD1 (5 bases). Germline lookup yields CDR1 SQVTM and CDR2 ANQGSEA. The CDR3 totals 12 residues. This chain's CDR3 is CITGTVNYGYTF. Here the CDR3 DNA reads TGCATTACCGGGACGGTTAACTATGGCTACACCTTC.

The V call is TRBV9, the J call TRBJ2-7; D is perhaps TRBD2 (5 bases). V was cut by 0 bases and J by 3 bases, with 10 bases left in between. Germline V gives CDR1 SGDLS, CDR2 YYNGEE. CDR3 size: 14 residues. The DNA of the CDR3 is TGTGCCAGCAGCGTAGCGGCCGGAGGCTACGAGCAGTACTTC. Encoded protein: CASSVAAGGYEQYF.

This clonotype was picked up a small number of times. The chain links TRBV20-1 to TRBJ2-7; tentatively, D is TRBD2 (5 bases). Germline V lookup: CDR1 DFQATT, CDR2 SNEGSKA (reference sequence). V was pared by 6 bases and J by 12 bases, with 18 bases between. The CDR3 sequence is 11 residues long. DNA of the CDR3: TGCAGTGCCAGGACTGATCTGAAGCTGTACTTC. It codes for CSARTDLKLYF.

V gene TRBV9 combines with J gene TRBJ2-7, with a possible D match to TRBD1 (5 bases). In germline, CDR1 is SGDLS, CDR2 YYNGEE. Trimming shortened V by 3 bases and J by 2 bases, and 9 bases separated the two germline ends. The CDR3 sequence is 13 residues long. DNA of the CDR3: TGTGCCAGCAGCGCTGACAGCCCCTACGAGCAGTACTTC. Protein sequence: CASSADSPYEQYF. The full variable domain, rest sourced from reference TRBV9 and TRBJ2-7, is DSGVTQTPKHLITATGQRVTLRCSPRSGDLSVYWYQQSLDQGLQFLIQYYNGEERAKGNILERFSAQQFPDLHSELNLSSLELGDSALYFCASSADSPYEQYFGPGTRLTVT.

This clonotype was seen only a few times. The V gene is TRBV5-1, the J gene TRBJ2-2; D unclear. CDR3 size: 17 residues. Trimming stripped 4 bases from V and 0 bases from J, with 16 bases between. Germline CDR1 and CDR2: SGHRS and YFSETQ. CDR3 amino acids: CASSLTTSSSNTGELFF. The CDR3 nucleotides read TGCGCCAGCAGCCTGACCACCAGCTCTTCGAACACCGGGGAGCTGTTTTTT. The full variable domain, completed using reference TRBV5-1 and TRBJ2-2, is KAGVTQTPRYLIKTRGQQVTLSCSPISGHRSVSWYQQTPGQGLQFLFEYFSETQRNKGNFPGRFSGRQFSNSRSEMNVSTLELGDSALYLCASSLTTSSSNTGELFFGEGSRLTVL.

The genes are TRBV28 and TRBJ2-1, with 7 bases aligning to TRBD2. This CDR3 has 15 amino acids. Germline-derived CDR1 and CDR2 are MDHEN and SYDVKM. V shed 5 bases and J 7 bases; nucleotides not matched to a gene: 11. The CDR3 sequence is CASSPLGAGRNEQFF. Written as DNA, the CDR3 is TGTGCCAGCAGTCCCCTCGGAGCGGGGAGGAATGAGCAGTTCTTC.

This chain joins TRBV27 and TRBJ2-1; TRBD2 agrees at 12 bases. The germline V gene has CDR1 MNHEY and CDR2 SMNVEV (reference sequence). The CDR3 has 16 residues. With 5 bases clipped from V and 5 bases from J, the junction kept 7 bases outside the gene matches. CDR3 bases: TGTGCCAGCAGTCCACGGACTAGCGGGACCCACAATGAGCAGTTCTTC. Translated: CASSPRTSGTHNEQFF.

This chain uses TRBV14 with TRBJ2-1; D might be TRBD2 (5 bases). This CDR3 region has 14 residues. V was cut by 0 bases and J by 12 bases, with 15 bases left in between. CDR1 is SGHDN, CDR2 FVKESK, per germline. As DNA, the CDR3 is TGTGCCAGCAGCCAAGATATCCGGCTAGCTGGGCAGTTCTTC. This encodes CASSQDIRLAGQFF. The entire variable domain, with the rest obtained from reference TRBV14 and TRBJ2-1, is as follows: EAGVTQFPSHSVIEKGQTVTLRCDPISGHDNLYWYRRVMGKEIKFLLHFVKESKQDESGMPNNRFLAERTGGTYSTLKVQPAELEDSGVYFCASSQDIRLAGQFFGPGTRLTVL.

The chain has TRBV5-1 and TRBJ1-1; the D gene is possibly TRBD1 (5 bases). Trimming took 0 bases from V and 0 from J, leaving 9 bases between them. The CDR3 has 15 amino acids. Germline values: CDR1 SGHRS, CDR2 YFSETQ. The CDR3 loop is CASSLAPDMNTEAFF. DNA for the CDR3: TGCGCCAGCAGCTTGGCGCCGGACATGAACACTGAAGCTTTCTTT.

This clonotype has just a few counts. V is TRBV20-1 and J is TRBJ2-1, with D unclear. Trimming removed 1 base from V and 2 bases from J, with 6 bases in between. Per the germline V gene, CDR1 is DFQATT and CDR2 is SNEGSKA (reference sequence). The CDR3 has 13 amino acids. Here the CDR3 DNA reads TGCAGTGCTAGAGCCGGCCCCTACAATGAGCAGTTCTTC. It specifies CSARAGPYNEQFF.

This clonotype was seen a few times. The chain recombines TRBV4-2 with TRBJ2-1, with 10 bases identical to TRBD2. The CDR3 runs 17 residues. V trimming: 0 bases; J trimming: 7 bases; junction bases outside the gene matches: 9. Germline-derived CDR1 and CDR2 are LGHNA and YNFKEQ. DNA for the CDR3: TGTGCCAGCAGCCAAGATCGCACTAGCGGGAAGATTAATGAGCAGTTCTTC. Its protein product is CASSQDRTSGKINEQFF.

This clonotype was observed a few times. The V and J genes are TRBV4-1 and TRBJ2-1, with no clear D. The V and J ends lost 1 base and 10 bases respectively, with 8 bases between them. This CDR3 contains 12 residues. From germline, CDR1 is MGHRA and CDR2 YSYEKL. CDR3 in amino acids: CASSQVLDEQFF. The CDR3, as DNA: TGCGCCAGCAGCCAAGTCTTAGACGAGCAGTTCTTC.

The chain uses TRBV24-1 and TRBJ2-5, with 9 bases matching TRBD2. The germline V gene has CDR1 KGHDR and CDR2 SFDVKD. Losses at the gene ends were 4 bases for V and 10 bases for J; bases not matched to a gene: 9. This CDR3 comprises 14 residues. CDR3 in amino acids: CATSDPGLAHYQYF. For the CDR3, the DNA is TGTGCCACCAGTGACCCTGGACTAGCGCACTACCAGTACTTC.

In this sample, this clonotype turned up many times. The chain recombines TRBV7-3 with TRBJ2-1; TRBD2 is a possible D gene (6 bases). There are 15 residues in the CDR3. Germline CDR1 and CDR2: SGHTA and FQGTGA. The germline V and J ends were trimmed by 4 bases and 0 bases, with 10 bases remaining between them. The CDR3 DNA sequence: TGTGCCAGCAGCTCCGGCGGGGCCTCCTACAATGAGCAGTTCTTC. Translating gives CASSSGGASYNEQFF.